Following are 3 T cell receptor beta chains from one sample sequenced in a study of blood T cell repertoires in COVID-19. Using immunoSEQ multiplex PCR, the repertoire was profiled, and TCRdb retains in-frame clones only, with some absent. This table has fewer than 250,000 clones, about four fifths appearing once. The specimen sequenced was peripheral blood. The receptors shown here come from a woman aged 40 to 55 with active or convalescent COVID-19.

V gene TRBV9 combines with J gene TRBJ1-1; no clear D gene. The length of the CDR3 is 15 residues. The germline V gene has CDR1 SGDLS and CDR2 YYNGEE. V was clipped by 0 bases and J by 0 bases, with 9 bases between them. The CDR3 spells CASSVEADMNTEAFF. The CDR3 DNA follows: TGTGCCAGCAGCGTAGAAGCGGATATGAACACTGAAGCTTTCTTT.

This chain uses TRBV5-1 with TRBJ2-1; 7 bases are a match to TRBD2. Losses at the gene ends were 2 bases for V and 4 bases for J; bases not matched to a gene: 12. The germline CDR1 and CDR2 sequences are SGHRS and YFSETQ. This CDR3 is built from 17 residues. The CDR3 here is CASSLSPARGRYNEQFF. In nucleotides, the CDR3 is TGCGCCAGCAGCTTATCCCCAGCTCGCGGGAGATACAATGAGCAGTTCTTC.

The chain has TRBV5-1 and TRBJ2-3; 14 bases map to TRBD2. Germline V gives CDR1 SGHRS, CDR2 YFSETQ. V shed 4 bases, J shed 0 bases, and the junction held 7 bases outside the gene matches. The CDR3 covers 18 residues. This CDR3 is CASSKTSGRVISTDTQYF. The CDR3 DNA reads TGCGCCAGCAGCAAGACTAGCGGGAGGGTTATTAGCACAGATACGCAGTATTTT.